This T cell receptor beta chain appears in the sequencing data of a study of T cells after yellow fever vaccination. This clonotype has a count of ten or more. TCRdb reprocessed the 5' RACE reads via MiXCR and lists one record per CDR3 protein. This repertoire shows about 68,000 distinct CDR3 sequences, less than 8.5% found once; its top ten account for roughly 35%. With 4 bases clipped from V and 7 bases from J, the junction kept 9 bases outside the gene matches. CDR3 size: 15 residues. Germline lookup yields CDR1 SEHNR and CDR2 FQNEAQ (reference sequence). The sequencing here drew on CD8+ T cells sorted from PBMCs, taken about 41 days after the first yellow fever vaccination. The chain uses TRBV7-9 and TRBJ1-4; TRBD1 aligns across 7 bases. The receptor comes from a man aged 18 to 30 who received the YFV17D yellow fever vaccine. DNA for the CDR3: TGTGCCAGCAGCTGCCCTCCACAGGGGCCTGAAAAACTGTTTTTT. Residues: CASSCPPQGPEKLFF.